Each of the 26 T cell receptor beta chains below was sequenced from the same sample in a study of shared clonotypes between healthy human individuals. Only in-frame clones appear in the TCRdb table, and some are missing; sequencing was by immunoSEQ multiplex PCR. The sample comprises around 600,000 clones, roughly 96% of which are singletons, and over 0.1% rests with the top ten. Naive CD8 isolation took CD45RO-negative cells positively selected for CCR7 and excluded terminally differentiated effector memory CD45RA+ cells. Sequenced sample: naive CD8+ T cells sorted from blood. These receptors were collected from a woman in her twenties or thirties in good health.

This CDR3 reads CASSLPGQPQYGYTF. The CDR3 DNA reads as TGTGCCAGCAGCTTACCGGGACAGCCCCAATATGGCTACACCTTC. The V gene is TRBV5-4, the J gene TRBJ1-2, with 7 bases fitting TRBD1. Germline-derived CDR1 and CDR2 are SGHNT and YYREEE (reference sequence). This CDR3 has 15 residues. With V trimmed by 2 bases and J by 5 bases, 9 bases remained unmatched.

CDR3 DNA sequence: TGTGCCAGCAGCTCCGGGACAGGGGGCTGGCAGCCCCAGCATTTT. This sequence encodes CASSSGTGGWQPQHF. The chain uses TRBV7-1 and TRBJ1-5; TRBD1 agrees at 12 bases. TRBV7-1 is an ORF, with its function uncertain. This CDR3 is built from 15 residues. The V and J ends lost 3 bases and 7 bases, in that order; junction bases with no gene match: 4.

This CDR3 is CASSRLAREVENIQYF. The CDR3 DNA reads TGTGCCAGCAGCCGTCTGGCGCGGGAGGTTGAAAACATTCAGTACTTC. The chain joins TRBV7-8 to TRBJ2-4; 8 nucleotides line up with TRBD2. V was pared by 5 bases and J by 5 bases, with 11 bases of the junction left unmatched. Germline V gene sequence: CDR1 SGHVS, CDR2 FQNEAQ. The CDR3 consists of 16 residues.

J is TRBJ1-2 and V is TRBV6-6; TRBD1 is a possible D gene (6 bases). This CDR3 is 16 amino acids long. Germline loops: CDR1 MNHNY, CDR2 SVGAGI (reference sequence). The V end was cut by 2 bases, the J end by 4 bases, with 17 bases between. CDR3: CASSYTPRGGSYGYTF. CDR3 nucleotides: TGTGCCAGCAGTTACACTCCGAGGGGGGGCTCCTATGGCTACACCTTC.

The V gene is TRBV19, the J gene TRBJ2-7; no clear D gene. CDR3 length: 14 amino acids. Germline V gene data show CDR1 as LNHDA and CDR2 as SQIVND (reference sequence). V was pared by 3 bases and J by 2 bases, with 11 bases between. CDR3 residues: CASSIVGSAYEQYF. The CDR3 DNA reads as TGTGCCAGTAGTATTGTGGGCTCGGCCTACGAGCAGTACTTC.

The chain couples TRBV14 to TRBJ2-5, with no clear D. In germline, CDR1 is SGHDN, CDR2 FVKESK. The germline V and J ends were trimmed by 2 bases and 2 bases, with 6 bases remaining between them. The CDR3 runs to 13 residues. The CDR3 spells CASSQLLQETQYF. CDR3 coding DNA: TGTGCCAGCAGCCAATTACTACAAGAGACCCAGTACTTC. Variable domain in full (rest from reference TRBV14 and TRBJ2-5): EAGVTQFPSHSVIEKGQTVTLRCDPISGHDNLYWYRRVMGKEIKFLLHFVKESKQDESGMPNNRFLAERTGGTYSTLKVQPAELEDSGVYFCASSQLLQETQYFGPGTRLLVL.

V gene TRBV7-9 combines with J gene TRBJ2-5; weak D call: TRBD1 (5 bases). The CDR3 covers 13 residues. Germline CDR1 reads SEHNR; CDR2 reads FQNEAQ (reference sequence). V was shortened by 5 bases and J by 2 bases, with 9 bases between the two germline ends. CDR3 nucleotide sequence: TGTGCCAGCAGCCCAGGGTTTCAAGAGACCCAGTACTTC. This codes for CASSPGFQETQYF.

With regard to this clone: The sample has other DNA sequences that encode this CDR3 too. This rearrangement joins TRBV19 to TRBJ1-5, with TRBD1 identical over 7 bases. The germline V gene encodes CDR1 LNHDA and CDR2 SQIVND (reference sequence). This CDR3 comprises 15 residues. V was clipped by 1 base and J by 2 bases; unmatched bases: 2. Here the CDR3 reads CASSIGQGGNQPQHF. The CDR3 DNA is TGTGCCAGTAGTATAGGACAGGGCGGCAATCAGCCCCAGCATTTT. Full variable domain (remainder filled in from reference TRBV19 and TRBJ1-5): DGGITQSPKYLFRKEGQNVTLSCEQNLNHDAMYWYRQDPGQGLRLIYYSQIVNDFQKGDIAEGYSVSREKKESFPLTVTSAQKNPTAFYLCASSIGQGGNQPQHFGDGTRLSIL.

The sample holds a few counts of this clone. This chain joins TRBV5-1 and TRBJ2-2, with TRBD2 as a possible D gene (5 bases). Trimming cost V 2 bases and J 3 bases, with 11 bases left between them. Germline V gene lookup returns CDR1 SGHRS and CDR2 YFSETQ. The CDR3 has 15 residues. CDR3 region: CASSFWTGDTGELFF. DNA of the CDR3: TGCGCCAGCAGCTTCTGGACTGGAGACACCGGGGAGCTGTTTTTT.

The genes are TRBV27 and TRBJ1-4; D might be TRBD1 (5 bases). The CDR3 spans 15 residues. Germline lookup yields CDR1 MNHEY and CDR2 SMNVEV (reference sequence). Trimming removed 6 bases at V and 3 bases at J, with 14 bases between. CDR3 sequence reads: CASSKTGAANEKLFF. The CDR3 DNA sequence: TGTGCCAGCAGCAAAACAGGTGCGGCTAATGAAAAACTGTTTTTT. Supplemented by reference TRBV27 and TRBJ1-4, the full variable domain reads EAQVTQNPRYLITVTGKKLTVTCSQNMNHEYMSWYRQDPGLGLRQIYYSMNVEVTDKGDVPEGYKVSRKEKRNFPLILESPSPNQTSLYFCASSKTGAANEKLFFGSGTQLSVL.

The CDR3 loop reads CASSLSVQVPYNEQFF. In DNA form, the CDR3 reads TGTGCCAGCAGTTTATCGGTCCAGGTACCATACAATGAGCAGTTCTTC. This chain joins TRBV27 and TRBJ2-1, with D unclear. Germline loops: CDR1 MNHEY, CDR2 SMNVEV (reference sequence). The length of the CDR3 is 16 residues. The ends were cut back, 0 bases at V and 4 bases at J, with 13 bases in the middle.

The CDR3 here is CSAPTGQGEQFF. In DNA, the CDR3 is TGCAGCGCCCCGACAGGGCAGGGTGAGCAGTTCTTC. The chain recombines TRBV29-1 with TRBJ2-1, with TRBD1 matching 7 bases. CDR1 and CDR2 (germline): SQVTM, ANQGSEA. The J segment lost 9 bases and the V segment lost 7 bases, leaving 9 bases of the junction unmatched. The CDR3 loop spans 12 amino acids.

This chain connects TRBV5-1 to TRBJ2-3; 7 nucleotides agree with TRBD2. The J segment lost 2 bases and the V segment lost 0 bases, leaving 9 bases of the junction unmatched. The CDR3 spans 17 residues. Germline V gene sequence: CDR1 SGHRS, CDR2 YFSETQ. The CDR3 is CASSLEGTTPNTDTQYF. The CDR3 coding sequence is TGCGCCAGCAGCTTGGAGGGGACTACCCCAAACACAGATACGCAGTATTTT.

This rearrangement joins TRBV4-1 to TRBJ2-1; D gene uncertain. Germline CDR1 and CDR2: MGHRA and YSYEKL. The CDR3 is 12 residues long. The V and J ends lost 3 bases and 4 bases respectively, with 4 bases between them. This chain's CDR3 is CASSQEYNEQFF. CDR3 nucleotide sequence: TGCGCCAGCAGCCAGGAATACAATGAGCAGTTCTTC.

The J gene is TRBJ2-7, the V gene TRBV19, with D perhaps TRBD1 (7 bases). Germline V gene lookup returns CDR1 LNHDA and CDR2 SQIVND (reference sequence). CDR3 length: 16 residues. V shed 0 bases and J shed 3 bases, with 15 bases lying between them. The CDR3 region has the DNA TGTGCCAGTAGTATAGATCTGGAGGGGGCCTTCTACGAGCAGTACTTC. It encodes CASSIDLEGAFYEQYF.

V gene TRBV5-8 combines with J gene TRBJ2-1; 9 nucleotides align to TRBD2. V was clipped by 4 bases and J by 7 bases; unmatched bases: 12. Germline lookup yields CDR1 SGHTS and CDR2 YDEGEE. CDR3 length: 16 amino acids. CDR3 sequence: CASSPPLREGRNEQFF. The CDR3 nucleotides read TGTGCCAGCAGCCCCCCGTTGCGGGAGGGCCGTAATGAGCAGTTCTTC.

The chain has TRBV28 and TRBJ1-4; D is undetermined. Germline V lookup: CDR1 MDHEN, CDR2 SYDVKM. V lost 6 bases and J 3 bases, leaving 11 bases between the germline ends. The CDR3 is made up of 14 amino acids. DNA of the CDR3: TGTGCCAGCAGGCGACGGGGAGCTAATGAAAAACTGTTTTTT. This encodes CASRRRGANEKLFF.

The chain recombines TRBV4-1 with TRBJ2-7; 7 nucleotides match TRBD1. CDR1 and CDR2 (germline): MGHRA, YSYEKL. With 2 bases clipped from V and 2 bases from J, the junction kept 3 bases outside the gene matches. CDR3 length: 14 residues. The CDR3 DNA is TGCGCCAGCAGCCAAAGGGACAGCCCCTACGAGCAGTACTTC. Translating gives CASSQRDSPYEQYF.

The gene calls are TRBV5-8 and TRBJ2-5, with 13 positions matching TRBD2. Germline values: CDR1 SGHTS, CDR2 YDEGEE. The CDR3 runs to 15 residues. J lost 3 bases, V lost 5 bases, and 4 bases had no gene match. This CDR3 reads CASSSGLAGEETQYF. The CDR3 DNA reads as TGTGCCAGCAGTTCAGGACTAGCGGGAGAAGAGACCCAGTACTTC.

This clone has just one count. The rearrangement uses TRBV27 and TRBJ2-7; D may be TRBD1 (7 bases). Trimming took off 2 bases at V and 7 bases at J, with 18 bases between the two ends. This CDR3 comprises 15 residues. Germline V gene lookup returns CDR1 MNHEY and CDR2 SMNVEV (reference sequence). The CDR3 reads CASSLTRGQLYEQYF. Written as DNA, the CDR3 is TGTGCCAGCAGTTTAACGCGGGGACAGCTTTATGAGCAGTACTTC.

V is TRBV6-5 and J is TRBJ2-1, with D possibly matching TRBD2 (6 bases). The CDR3 sequence is 16 residues long. Per the germline V gene, CDR1 is MNHEY and CDR2 is SVGAGI. V gave up 4 bases and J gave up 4 bases, with 17 bases separating them. CDR3 DNA sequence: TGTGCCAGCAGTTTTGGGGGTAGCGGTCTTTACAATGAGCAGTTCTTC. This gives the protein CASSFGGSGLYNEQFF.

The gene calls are TRBV6-5 and TRBJ2-7, with D perhaps assigned TRBD1 or TRBD2 (6 bases each). Germline CDR1 reads MNHEY; CDR2 reads SVGAGI. V was clipped by 0 bases and J by 6 bases, with 9 bases between them. This CDR3 is 13 amino acids long. The CDR3 nucleotides are TGTGCCAGCAGTTACTCTAAGGGGGGCGAGCAGTACTTC. Its protein is CASSYSKGGEQYF.

This chain links TRBV23-1 with TRBJ2-1, with D hard to call. TRBV23-1 is recorded as an ORF, its role being uncertain. Trimming removed 4 bases from V and 10 bases from J, with 8 bases in between. The CDR3 sequence is 11 residues long. The CDR3 DNA is TGCGCCAGCAGTCCCCTGGCAGAGCAGTTCTTC. Protein sequence: CASSPLAEQFF.

The chain uses TRBV4-1 and TRBJ2-7; the match to TRBD1 covers 10 bases. Per germline, CDR1 MGHRA and CDR2 YSYEKL. This CDR3 contains 17 residues. Trimming cost V 3 bases and J 7 bases; bases outside gene matches: 15. The CDR3 spells CASSQRGPGTGAGEQYF. CDR3 DNA: TGCGCCAGCAGCCAGCGCGGGCCCGGGACAGGGGCAGGAGAGCAGTACTTC.

This chain connects TRBV9 to TRBJ2-7; 9 nucleotides align to TRBD2. The CDR3 loop spans 15 amino acids. Germline assignment: CDR1 SGDLS and CDR2 YYNGEE. J lost 5 bases, V lost 4 bases, and 10 bases had no gene match. The CDR3 DNA follows: TGTGCCAGCAGCCCCCGTGGTAGCGGGAGTAACGAGCAGTACTTC. This encodes CASSPRGSGSNEQYF.

The chain is built from TRBV28 and TRBJ1-1; 9 bases fit TRBD1. The germline gives CDR1 MDHEN, CDR2 SYDVKM. V dropped 4 bases and J dropped 4; count of bases not matched to a gene: 4. The CDR3 is 14 residues long. CDR3 residues: CASSWDRVVTEAFF. CDR3 in DNA: TGTGCCAGCAGTTGGGACAGGGTTGTCACTGAAGCTTTCTTT. The variable domain in full, completed from reference TRBV28 and TRBJ1-1, reads DVKVTQSSRYLVKRTGEKVFLECVQDMDHENMFWYRQDPGLGLRLIYFSYDVKMKEKGDIPEGYSVSREKKERFSLILESASTNQTSMYLCASSWDRVVTEAFFGQGTRLTVV.